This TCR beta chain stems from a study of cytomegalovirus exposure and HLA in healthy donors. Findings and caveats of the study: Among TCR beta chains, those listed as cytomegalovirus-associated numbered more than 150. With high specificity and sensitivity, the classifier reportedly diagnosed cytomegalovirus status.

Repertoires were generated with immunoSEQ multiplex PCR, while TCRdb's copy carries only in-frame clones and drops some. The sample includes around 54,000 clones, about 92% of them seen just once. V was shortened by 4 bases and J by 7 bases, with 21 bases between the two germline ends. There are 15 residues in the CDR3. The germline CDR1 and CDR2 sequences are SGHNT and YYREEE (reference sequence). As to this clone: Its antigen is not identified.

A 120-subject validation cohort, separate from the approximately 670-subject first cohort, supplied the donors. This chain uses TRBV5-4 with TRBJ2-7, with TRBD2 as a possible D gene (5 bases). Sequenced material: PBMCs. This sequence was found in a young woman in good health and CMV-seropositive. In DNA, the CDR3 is TGTGCCAGCAGCCCCAGGACTGGGCGCTTTTCGGAGCAGTACTTC. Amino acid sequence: CASSPRTGRFSEQYF.